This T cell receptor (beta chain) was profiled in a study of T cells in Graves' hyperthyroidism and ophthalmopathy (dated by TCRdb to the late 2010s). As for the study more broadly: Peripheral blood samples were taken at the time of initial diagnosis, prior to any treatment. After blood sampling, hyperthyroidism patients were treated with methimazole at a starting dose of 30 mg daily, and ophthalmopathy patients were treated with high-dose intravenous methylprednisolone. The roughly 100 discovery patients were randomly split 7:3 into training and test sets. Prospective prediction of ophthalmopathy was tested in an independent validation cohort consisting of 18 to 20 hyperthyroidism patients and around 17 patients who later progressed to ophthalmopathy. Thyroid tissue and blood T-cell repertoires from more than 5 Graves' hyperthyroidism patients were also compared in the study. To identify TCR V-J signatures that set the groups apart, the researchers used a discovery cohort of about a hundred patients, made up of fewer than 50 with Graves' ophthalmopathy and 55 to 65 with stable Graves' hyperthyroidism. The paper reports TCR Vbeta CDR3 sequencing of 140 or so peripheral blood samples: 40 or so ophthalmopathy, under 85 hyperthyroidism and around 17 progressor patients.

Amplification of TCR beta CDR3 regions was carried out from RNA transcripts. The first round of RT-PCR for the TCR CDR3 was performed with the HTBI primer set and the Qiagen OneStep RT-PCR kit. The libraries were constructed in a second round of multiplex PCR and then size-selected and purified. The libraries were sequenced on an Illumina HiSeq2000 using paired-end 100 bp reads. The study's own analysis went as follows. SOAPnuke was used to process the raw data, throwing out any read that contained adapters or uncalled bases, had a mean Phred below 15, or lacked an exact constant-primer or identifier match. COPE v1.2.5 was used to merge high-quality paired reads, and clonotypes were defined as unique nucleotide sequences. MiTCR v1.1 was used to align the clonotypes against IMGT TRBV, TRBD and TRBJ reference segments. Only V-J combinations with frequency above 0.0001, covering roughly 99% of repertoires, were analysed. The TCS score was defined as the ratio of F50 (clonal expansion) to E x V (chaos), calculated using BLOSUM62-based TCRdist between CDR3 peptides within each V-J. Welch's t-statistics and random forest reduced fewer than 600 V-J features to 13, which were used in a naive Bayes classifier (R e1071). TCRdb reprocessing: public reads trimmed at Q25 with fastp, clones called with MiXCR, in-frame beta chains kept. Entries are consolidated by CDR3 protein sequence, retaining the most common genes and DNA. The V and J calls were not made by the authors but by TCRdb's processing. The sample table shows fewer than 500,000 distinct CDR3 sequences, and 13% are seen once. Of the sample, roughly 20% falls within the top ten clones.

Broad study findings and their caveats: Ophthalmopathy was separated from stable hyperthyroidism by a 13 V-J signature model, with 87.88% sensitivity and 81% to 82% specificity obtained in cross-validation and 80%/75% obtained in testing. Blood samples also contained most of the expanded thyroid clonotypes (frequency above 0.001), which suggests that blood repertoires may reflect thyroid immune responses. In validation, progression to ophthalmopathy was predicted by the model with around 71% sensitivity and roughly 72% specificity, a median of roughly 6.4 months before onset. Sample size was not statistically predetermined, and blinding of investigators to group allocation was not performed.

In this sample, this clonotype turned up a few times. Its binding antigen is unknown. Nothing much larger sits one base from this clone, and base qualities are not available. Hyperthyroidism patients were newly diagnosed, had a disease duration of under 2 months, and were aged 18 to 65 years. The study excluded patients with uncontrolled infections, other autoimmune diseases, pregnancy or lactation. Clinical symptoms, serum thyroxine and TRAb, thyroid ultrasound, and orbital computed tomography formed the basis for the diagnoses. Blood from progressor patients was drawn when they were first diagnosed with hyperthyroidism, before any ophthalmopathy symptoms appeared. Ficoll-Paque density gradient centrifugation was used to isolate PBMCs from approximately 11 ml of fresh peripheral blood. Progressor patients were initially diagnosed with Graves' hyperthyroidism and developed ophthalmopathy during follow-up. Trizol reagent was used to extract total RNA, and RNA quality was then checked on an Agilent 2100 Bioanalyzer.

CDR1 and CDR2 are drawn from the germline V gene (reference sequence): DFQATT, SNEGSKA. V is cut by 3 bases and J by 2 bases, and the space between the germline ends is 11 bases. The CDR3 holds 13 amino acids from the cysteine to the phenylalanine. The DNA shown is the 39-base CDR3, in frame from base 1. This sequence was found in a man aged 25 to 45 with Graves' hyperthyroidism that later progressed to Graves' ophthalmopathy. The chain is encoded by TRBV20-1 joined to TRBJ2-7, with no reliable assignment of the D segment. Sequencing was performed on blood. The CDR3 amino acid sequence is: CSASQESAYEQYF. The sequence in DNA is TGCAGTGCTAGCCAGGAAAGCGCCTACGAGCAGTACTTC.